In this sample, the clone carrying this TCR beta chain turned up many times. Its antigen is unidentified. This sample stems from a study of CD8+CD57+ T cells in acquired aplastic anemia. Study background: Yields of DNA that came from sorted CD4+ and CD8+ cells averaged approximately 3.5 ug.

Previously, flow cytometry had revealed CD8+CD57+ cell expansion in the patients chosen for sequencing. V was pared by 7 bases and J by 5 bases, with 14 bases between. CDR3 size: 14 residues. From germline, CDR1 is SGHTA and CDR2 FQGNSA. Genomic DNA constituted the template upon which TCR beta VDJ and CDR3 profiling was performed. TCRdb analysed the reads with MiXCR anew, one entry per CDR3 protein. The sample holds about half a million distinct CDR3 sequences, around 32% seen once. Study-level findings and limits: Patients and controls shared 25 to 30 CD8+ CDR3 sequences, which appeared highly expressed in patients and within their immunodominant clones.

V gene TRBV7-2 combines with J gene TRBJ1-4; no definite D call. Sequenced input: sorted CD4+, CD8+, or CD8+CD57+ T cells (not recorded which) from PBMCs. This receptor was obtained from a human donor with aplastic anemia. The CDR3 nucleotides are TGTGCCAGCACCTCCCGGGGAGGAAATGAAAAACTGTTTTTT. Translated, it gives CASTSRGGNEKLFF.